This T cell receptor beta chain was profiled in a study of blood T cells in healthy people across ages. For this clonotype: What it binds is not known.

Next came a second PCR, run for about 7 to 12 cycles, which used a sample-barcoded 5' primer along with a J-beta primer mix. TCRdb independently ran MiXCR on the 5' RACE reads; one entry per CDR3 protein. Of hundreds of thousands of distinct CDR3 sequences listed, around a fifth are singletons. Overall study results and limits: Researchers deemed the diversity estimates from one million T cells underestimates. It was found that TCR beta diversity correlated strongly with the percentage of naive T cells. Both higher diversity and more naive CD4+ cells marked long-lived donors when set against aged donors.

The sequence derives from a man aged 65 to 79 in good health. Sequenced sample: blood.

The CDR3 region has the DNA TGCAGTGCTAGAATAGCGGGGGGCTACGAGCAGTACTTC. Its protein is CSARIAGGYEQYF. J is TRBJ2-7 and V is TRBV20-1, with 10 bases that match TRBD2. Germline lookup yields CDR1 DFQATT and CDR2 SNEGSKA (reference sequence). The CDR3 runs to 13 residues. The J segment lost 3 bases and the V segment lost 2 bases, leaving 1 base of the junction unmatched.